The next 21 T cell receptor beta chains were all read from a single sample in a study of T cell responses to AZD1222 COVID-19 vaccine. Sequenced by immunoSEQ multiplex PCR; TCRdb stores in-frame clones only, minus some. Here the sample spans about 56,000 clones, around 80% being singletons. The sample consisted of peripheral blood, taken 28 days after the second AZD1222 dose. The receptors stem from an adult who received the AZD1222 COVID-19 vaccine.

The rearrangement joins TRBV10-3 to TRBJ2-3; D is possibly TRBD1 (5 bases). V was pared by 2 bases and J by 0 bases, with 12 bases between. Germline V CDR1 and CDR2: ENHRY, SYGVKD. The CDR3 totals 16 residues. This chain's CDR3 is CAISEGAGSSTDTQYF. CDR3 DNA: TGTGCCATCAGTGAGGGGGCAGGGTCTAGCACAGATACGCAGTATTTT.

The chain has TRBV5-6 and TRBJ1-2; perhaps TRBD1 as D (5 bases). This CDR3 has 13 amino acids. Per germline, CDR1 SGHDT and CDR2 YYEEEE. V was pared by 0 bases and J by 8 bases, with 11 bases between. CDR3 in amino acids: CASSLEGTKGYTF. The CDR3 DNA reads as TGTGCCAGCAGCTTGGAGGGGACGAAAGGCTACACCTTC.

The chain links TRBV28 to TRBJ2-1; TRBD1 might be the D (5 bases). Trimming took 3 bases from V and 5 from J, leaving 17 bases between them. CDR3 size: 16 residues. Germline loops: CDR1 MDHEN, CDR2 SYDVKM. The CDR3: CASSLYGQGRDNEQFF. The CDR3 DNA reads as TGTGCCAGCAGTTTGTACGGGCAGGGTAGGGACAATGAGCAGTTCTTC. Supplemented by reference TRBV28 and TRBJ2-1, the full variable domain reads DVKVTQSSRYLVKRTGEKVFLECVQDMDHENMFWYRQDPGLGLRLIYFSYDVKMKEKGDIPEGYSVSREKKERFSLILESASTNQTSMYLCASSLYGQGRDNEQFFGPGTRLTVL.

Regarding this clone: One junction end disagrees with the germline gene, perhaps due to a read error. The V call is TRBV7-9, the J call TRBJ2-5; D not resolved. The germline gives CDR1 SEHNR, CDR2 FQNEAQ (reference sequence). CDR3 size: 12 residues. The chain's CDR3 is CASSLSQEAQYF. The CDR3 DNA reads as TGTGCCAGCAGCTTATCCCAAGAGGCCCAGTACTTC.

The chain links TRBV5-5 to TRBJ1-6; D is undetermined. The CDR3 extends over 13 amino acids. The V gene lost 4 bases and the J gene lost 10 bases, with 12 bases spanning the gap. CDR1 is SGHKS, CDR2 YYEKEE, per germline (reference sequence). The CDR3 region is CASSQPPDSPLHF. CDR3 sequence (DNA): TGTGCCAGCAGCCAACCACCGGACTCACCCCTCCACTTT.

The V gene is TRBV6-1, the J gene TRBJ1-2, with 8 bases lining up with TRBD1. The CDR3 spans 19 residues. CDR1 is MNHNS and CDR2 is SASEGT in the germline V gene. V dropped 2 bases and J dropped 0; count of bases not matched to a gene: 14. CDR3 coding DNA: TGTGCCAGCAGTGAATGGCCCCAGGGGGCGCGAGGGGCTAACTATGGCTACACCTTC. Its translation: CASSEWPQGARGANYGYTF.

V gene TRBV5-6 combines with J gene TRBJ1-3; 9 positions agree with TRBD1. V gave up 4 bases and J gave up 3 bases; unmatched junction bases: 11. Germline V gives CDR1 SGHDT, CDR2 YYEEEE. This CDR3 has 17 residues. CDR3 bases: TGTGCCAGCAGCCGAATACCGGGACAGGGTTTTGGAAACACCATATATTTT. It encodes CASSRIPGQGFGNTIYF. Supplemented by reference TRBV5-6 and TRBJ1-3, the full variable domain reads DAGVTQSPTHLIKTRGQQVTLRCSPKSGHDTVSWYQQALGQGPQFIFQYYEEEERQRGNFPDRFSGHQFPNYSSELNVNALLLGDSALYLCASSRIPGQGFGNTIYFGEGSWLTVV.

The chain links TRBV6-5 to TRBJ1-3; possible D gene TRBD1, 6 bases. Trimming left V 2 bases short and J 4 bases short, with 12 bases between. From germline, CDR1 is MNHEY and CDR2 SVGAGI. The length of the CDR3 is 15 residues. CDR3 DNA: TGTGCCAGCAGTTACAGCGGACAGAACGGAAACACCATATATTTT. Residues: CASSYSGQNGNTIYF.

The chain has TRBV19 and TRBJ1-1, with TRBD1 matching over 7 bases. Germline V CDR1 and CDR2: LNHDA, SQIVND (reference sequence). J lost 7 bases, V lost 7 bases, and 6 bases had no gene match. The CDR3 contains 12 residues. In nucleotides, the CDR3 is TGTGCCAGTACAGACAGGGCCAGTGAAGCTTTCTTT. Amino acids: CASTDRASEAFF.

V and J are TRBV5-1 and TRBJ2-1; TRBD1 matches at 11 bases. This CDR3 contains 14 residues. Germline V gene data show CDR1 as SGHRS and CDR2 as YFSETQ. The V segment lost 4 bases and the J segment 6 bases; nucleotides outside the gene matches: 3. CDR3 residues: CASSLGTGGNEQFF. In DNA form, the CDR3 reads TGCGCCAGCAGCCTAGGGACAGGGGGCAATGAGCAGTTCTTC. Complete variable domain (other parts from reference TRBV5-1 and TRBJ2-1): KAGVTQTPRYLIKTRGQQVTLSCSPISGHRSVSWYQQTPGQGLQFLFEYFSETQRNKGNFPGRFSGRQFSNSRSEMNVSTLELGDSALYLCASSLGTGGNEQFFGPGTRLTVL.

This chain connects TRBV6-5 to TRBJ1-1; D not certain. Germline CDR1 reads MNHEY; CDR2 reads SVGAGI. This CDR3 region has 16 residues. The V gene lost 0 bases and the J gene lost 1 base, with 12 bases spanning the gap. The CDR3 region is CASSYSASRGNTEAFF. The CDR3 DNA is TGTGCCAGCAGTTACTCGGCCTCACGGGGGAACACTGAAGCTTTCTTT.

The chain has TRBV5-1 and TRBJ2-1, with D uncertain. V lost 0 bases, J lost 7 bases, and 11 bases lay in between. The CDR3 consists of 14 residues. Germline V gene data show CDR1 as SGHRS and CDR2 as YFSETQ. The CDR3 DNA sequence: TGCGCCAGCAGCTTGGATGACGTTAAGAATGAGCAGTTCTTC. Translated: CASSLDDVKNEQFF. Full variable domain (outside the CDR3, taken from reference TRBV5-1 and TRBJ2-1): KAGVTQTPRYLIKTRGQQVTLSCSPISGHRSVSWYQQTPGQGLQFLFEYFSETQRNKGNFPGRFSGRQFSNSRSEMNVSTLELGDSALYLCASSLDDVKNEQFFGPGTRLTVL.

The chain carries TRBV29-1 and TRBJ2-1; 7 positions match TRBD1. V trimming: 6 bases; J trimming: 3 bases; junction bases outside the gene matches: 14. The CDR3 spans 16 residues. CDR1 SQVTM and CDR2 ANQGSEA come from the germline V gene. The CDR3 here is CSVPAKNRGDYNEQFF. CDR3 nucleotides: TGCAGCGTCCCGGCCAAGAACAGGGGCGACTACAATGAGCAGTTCTTC.

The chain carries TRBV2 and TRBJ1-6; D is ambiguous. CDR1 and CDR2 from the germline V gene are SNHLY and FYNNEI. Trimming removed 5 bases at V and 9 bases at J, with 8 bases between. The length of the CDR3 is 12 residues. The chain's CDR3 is CASSTSTSPLHF. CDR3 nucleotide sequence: TGTGCCAGCAGTACTTCAACTTCACCCCTCCACTTT.

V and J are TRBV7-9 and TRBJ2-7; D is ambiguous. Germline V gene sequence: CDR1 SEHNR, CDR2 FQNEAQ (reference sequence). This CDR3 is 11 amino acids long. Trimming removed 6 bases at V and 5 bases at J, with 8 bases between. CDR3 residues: CASSSGHEQYF. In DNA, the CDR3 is TGTGCCAGCAGTTCGGGCCACGAGCAGTACTTC. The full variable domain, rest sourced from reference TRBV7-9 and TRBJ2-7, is DTGVSQNPRHKITKRGQNVTFRCDPISEHNRLYWYRQTLGQGPEFLTYFQNEAQLEKSRLLSDRFSAERPKGSFSTLEIQRTEQGDSAMYLCASSSGHEQYFGPGTRLTVT.

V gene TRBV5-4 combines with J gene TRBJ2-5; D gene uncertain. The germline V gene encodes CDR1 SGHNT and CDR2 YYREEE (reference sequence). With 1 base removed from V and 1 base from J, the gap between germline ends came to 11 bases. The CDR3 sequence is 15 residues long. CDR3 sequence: CASSLWQKGQETQYF. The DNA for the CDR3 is TGTGCCAGCAGCTTGTGGCAGAAAGGCCAAGAGACCCAGTACTTC.

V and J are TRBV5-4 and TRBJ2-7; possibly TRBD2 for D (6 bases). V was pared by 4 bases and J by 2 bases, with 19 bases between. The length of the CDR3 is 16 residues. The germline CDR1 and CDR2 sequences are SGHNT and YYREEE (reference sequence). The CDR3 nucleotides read TGTGCCAGCAGCAAACCGGGGGTAGCGGAGACCTACGAGCAGTACTTC. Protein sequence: CASSKPGVAETYEQYF.

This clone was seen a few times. The CDR3 nucleotides are TGTGCCAGCAGCTTGAAACAGAGCAATCAGCCCCAGCATTTT. This gives the protein CASSLKQSNQPQHF. The V gene is TRBV5-6, the J gene TRBJ1-5; unclear D gene. V was trimmed by 1 base and J by 1 base, leaving 6 bases between them. This CDR3 comprises 14 residues. Germline values: CDR1 SGHDT, CDR2 YYEEEE. Full variable domain (missing parts from reference TRBV5-6 and TRBJ1-5): DAGVTQSPTHLIKTRGQQVTLRCSPKSGHDTVSWYQQALGQGPQFIFQYYEEEERQRGNFPDRFSGHQFPNYSSELNVNALLLGDSALYLCASSLKQSNQPQHFGDGTRLSIL.

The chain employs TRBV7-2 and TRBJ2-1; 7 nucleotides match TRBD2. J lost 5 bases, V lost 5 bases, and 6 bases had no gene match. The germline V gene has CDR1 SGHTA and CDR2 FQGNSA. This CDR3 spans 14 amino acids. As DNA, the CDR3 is TGTGCCAGCAGCCACCCCGGGGGGAACAATGAGCAGTTCTTC. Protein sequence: CASSHPGGNNEQFF. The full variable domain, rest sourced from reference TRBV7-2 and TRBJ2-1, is GAGVSQSPSNKVTEKGKDVELRCDPISGHTALYWYRQSLGQGLEFLIYFQGNSAPDKSGLPSDRFSAERTGGSVSTLTIQRTQQEDSAVYLCASSHPGGNNEQFFGPGTRLTVL.

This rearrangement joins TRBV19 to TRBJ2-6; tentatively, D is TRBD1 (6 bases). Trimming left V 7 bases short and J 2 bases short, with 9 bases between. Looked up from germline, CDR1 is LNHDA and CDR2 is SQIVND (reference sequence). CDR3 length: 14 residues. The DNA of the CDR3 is TGTGCCAGTAAAACAGGGCCTGGGGCCAACGTCCTGACTTTC. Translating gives CASKTGPGANVLTF. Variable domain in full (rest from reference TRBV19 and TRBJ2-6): DGGITQSPKYLFRKEGQNVTLSCEQNLNHDAMYWYRQDPGQGLRLIYYSQIVNDFQKGDIAEGYSVSREKKESFPLTVTSAQKNPTAFYLCASKTGPGANVLTFGAGSRLTVL.

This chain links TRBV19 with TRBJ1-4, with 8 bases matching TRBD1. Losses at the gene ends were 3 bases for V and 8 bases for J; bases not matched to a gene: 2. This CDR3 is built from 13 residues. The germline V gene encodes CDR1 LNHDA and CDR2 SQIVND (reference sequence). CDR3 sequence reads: CASSISGGEKLFF. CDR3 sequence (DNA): TGTGCCAGTAGTATTTCAGGGGGCGAAAAACTGTTTTTT.